This TCR beta chain was sequenced in a study of control samples from healthy donors and cancer patients. Sequencing was performed with immunoSEQ multiplex PCR; in TCRdb, only in-frame clones are kept and a portion is missing. Found here are about 170,000 clones, 93% of them singletons; the top ten hold over 4%. The receptor was isolated from an older woman in good health. Sequences were obtained from blood.

The CDR3 DNA sequence: TGTGCCAGCAGTGATTTAGACACCGGGGAGCTGTTTTTT. This translates into CASSDLDTGELFF. The gene calls are TRBV6-2 or TRBV6-3 and TRBJ2-2; D unclear. Germline V gene lookup returns CDR1 MNHEY and CDR2 SVGEGT. The ends were cut back, 5 bases at V and 3 bases at J, with 7 bases in the middle. The CDR3 runs 13 residues.